This is a list of T cell receptor beta chains from one sample in a study of shared clonotypes between healthy human individuals. Measured with immunoSEQ multiplex PCR; TCRdb has only the in-frame clones, and not every one. The sample contains 2.3 million or so clones, over 85% of which appear only once. The sequenced sample consisted of naive CD4+ T cells from PBMCs. These receptors all stem from a man aged 18-30 years in good health. Some clones in this sample may be carry-over from other donors' samples. CDR3s include the opening cysteine and the closing phenylalanine or tryptophan. D genes are given only for firm matches. Clone size is stated in some rows and not others, as once, few, many or a class when expanded.

cdr3_length	v_call	clone_size	d_call	j_call	cdr3_nt	cdr3_aa
17	TRBV28	.	TRBD1	TRBJ1-2	TGTGCCAGCAGTTTAGCCCGCGACAGGGGGCATTTACGGGGCTACACCTTC	CASSLARDRGHLRGYTF
16	TRBV7-2	once	.	TRBJ2-1	TGTGCCAGCAGCCCCCGGCCTAGTGTAGACTACAATGAGCAGTTCTTC	CASSPRPSVDYNEQFF
14	TRBV5-1	once	.	TRBJ2-7	TGCGCCAGCAGCTTTTCAGGGCCTGCCCACGAGCAGTACTTC	CASSFSGPAHEQYF
13	TRBV15	.	.	TRBJ2-7	TGTGCCACCAGCAGCAGGGGATCCTACGAGCAGTACTTC	CATSSRGSYEQYF
15	TRBV5-1	.	.	TRBJ1-4	TGCGCCAGCAGCTTGGGGGTCAGTCGGGGTGAAAAACTGTTTTTT	CASSLGVSRGEKLFF
13	TRBV15	.	TRBD1	TRBJ2-7	TGTGCCACCAGCAGAGAATCGGACAGGAGATCGTACTTC	CATSRESDRRSYF
14	TRBV7-8	.	.	TRBJ1-4	TGTGCCAGCAGCTTATCGGGGGTGAGCGAAAAACTGTTTTTT	CASSLSGVSEKLFF
15	TRBV5-1	.	.	TRBJ2-1	TGCGCCAGCAGCTCAGAGGAGCGGGCATACAATGAGCAGTTCTTC	CASSSEERAYNEQFF
13	TRBV5-4	.	.	TRBJ2-3	TGTGCCAGCAGCTTGGCACCCACAGATACGCAGTATTTT	CASSLAPTDTQYF
18	TRBV18	.	.	TRBJ1-2	TGTGCCAGCTCACTCTTAGCGGGGGAGTTGGGATTAAAGCCTGGCTACACCTTC	CASSLLAGELGLKPGYTF
17	TRBV6-1	.	.	TRBJ2-4	TGTGCCAGCAGTGAAGCTCGGAGGGGGCTAGCCAAAAACATTCAGTACTTC	CASSEARRGLAKNIQYF
14	TRBV7-9	.	.	TRBJ1-4	TGTGCCAGCAGCTCTAGACAGACTAATGAAAAACTGTTTTTT	CASSSRQTNEKLFF
14	TRBV30	.	.	TRBJ2-7	TGTGCCTGGCTGAAGAGAGGGACTTCCTACGAGCAGTACTTC	CAWLKRGTSYEQYF
11	TRBV30	.	.	TRBJ2-5	TGTGCCGTGAATAGCGGAGAGACCCAGTACTTC	CAVNSGETQYF
17	TRBV7-8	.	TRBD2	TRBJ2-4	TGTGCCAGCAGCTTAGCATTACTAGCGGGAGGGGGGAACATTCAGTACTTC	CASSLALLAGGGNIQYF
16	TRBV7-3	.	TRBD2	TRBJ2-1	TGTGCCAGCGCCATAGCGGGAGGGTCCAGCTACAATGAGCAGTTCTTC	CASAIAGGSSYNEQFF
14	TRBV27	.	.	TRBJ1-5	TGTGCCAGCAAGAAGGGGAATAGCAATCAGCCCCAGCATTTT	CASKKGNSNQPQHF
15	TRBV2	.	TRBD1	TRBJ2-5	TGTGCCAGCAGCGCGCTGCAGGGGGCGCTTGGGACCCAGTACTTC	CASSALQGALGTQYF
15	TRBV28	.	TRBD1	TRBJ1-2	TGTGCCAGCAGTTTAGTGGACAGGGGGAGATATGGCTACACCTTC	CASSLVDRGRYGYTF
13	TRBV7-2	.	.	TRBJ2-1	TGTGCCAGCAGCTTAGCGAGTCGGAATGAGCAGTTCTTC	CASSLASRNEQFF
15	TRBV9	.	.	TRBJ1-1	TGTGCCAGCAGCGCCCGTGAGGGAATGAACACTGAAGCTTTCTTT	CASSAREGMNTEAFF
18	TRBV28	.	TRBD1	TRBJ2-7	TGTGCCAGCAGTCCCTATGTCCCATCCGCCAGGGGGCTCTACGAGCAGTACTTC	CASSPYVPSARGLYEQYF
11	TRBV20-1	.	.	TRBJ2-1	TGCAGTGCTAGTGGCCAAAATGAGCAGTTCTTC	CSASGQNEQFF
15	TRBV7-8	.	.	TRBJ2-7	TGTGCCAGCAGCCCCCTCGGGGTAGTAGACTACGAGCAGTACTTC	CASSPLGVVDYEQYF
12	TRBV19	.	.	TRBJ1-2	TGTGCCAGTAGCGGGACGGCATATGGCTACACCTTC	CASSGTAYGYTF
18	TRBV4-1	.	TRBD1	TRBJ1-3	TGCGCCAGCAGCGATCGGACAGGGGGTTCTCGGTCTGGAAACACCATATATTTT	CASSDRTGGSRSGNTIYF
14	TRBV5-1	.	TRBD1	TRBJ2-3	TGCGCCAGTGTAATGGGACAGGGCACAGATACGCAGTATTTT	CASVMGQGTDTQYF
15	TRBV19	.	TRBD1	TRBJ2-3	TGTGCCAGTAGTCGCGGACAGGGTCTCACAGATACGCAGTATTTT	CASSRGQGLTDTQYF
15	TRBV30	once	TRBD1	TRBJ2-3	TGTGCCTGGAGTCCCCGACAGGGTCGGGCAGATACGCAGTATTTT	CAWSPRQGRADTQYF
13	TRBV1	.	.	TRBJ2-3	TGCACCAGCAGCCAAAGCTTCACAGATACGCAGTATTTT	CTSSQSFTDTQYF
16	TRBV9	.	.	TRBJ1-1	TGTGCCACCACACCACACATCGGAGGGGTTGGGACTGAAGCTTTCTTT	CATTPHIGGVGTEAFF
14	TRBV19	few	.	TRBJ1-1	TGTGCCAGTACCCCACCGACGGTGAACACTGAAGCTTTCTTT	CASTPPTVNTEAFF
15	TRBV7-2	.	.	TRBJ2-1	TGTGCCAGCAGCCCAAGGGTGTTGGGTCGCAATGAGCAGTTCTTC	CASSPRVLGRNEQFF
15	TRBV5-1	.	TRBD1	TRBJ1-2	TGCGCCAGCAGCTTGAGTGGACAGGGTATTGGGGGCTACACCTTC	CASSLSGQGIGGYTF
13	TRBV7-2	.	.	TRBJ1-1	TGTGCCAGCACCCACGGGGGGAACACTGAAGCTTTCTTT	CASTHGGNTEAFF
16	TRBV5-1	.	.	TRBJ1-4	TGCGCCAGCAGCCCCAAACCGGTCACAGCTAATGAAAAACTGTTTTTT	CASSPKPVTANEKLFF
12	TRBV30	.	.	TRBJ2-3	TGTGCCTGGAGGGGACTTACAGATACGCAGTATTTT	CAWRGLTDTQYF
15	TRBV10-1	.	TRBD2	TRBJ2-1	TGCGCCAGCAGTGATGTCCTAGCGGGCTACAATGAGCAGTTCTTC	CASSDVLAGYNEQFF
15	TRBV28	.	TRBD2	TRBJ2-7	TGTGCCAGCAGCATGGGACTAGCGGGAGGCGGGGAGCAGTACTTC	CASSMGLAGGGEQYF
15	TRBV27	.	.	TRBJ1-4	TGTGCCAGCAGTCCGGGACCGGTGGTAGGTGAAAAACTGTTTTTT	CASSPGPVVGEKLFF
16	TRBV4-1	.	.	TRBJ1-2	TGCGCCAGCAGCCAAGATTTCCGGGGGCTAGGCTATGGCTACACCTTC	CASSQDFRGLGYGYTF
18	TRBV7-8	.	.	TRBJ2-7	TGTGCCAGCAGCTCCCCCCCTAGCACGTTTCAGTCCCTCTACGAGCAGTACTTC	CASSSPPSTFQSLYEQYF
14	TRBV7-3	.	.	TRBJ2-3	TGTGCCACCGGACGTGGCGGTTCGGCAGATACGCAGTATTTT	CATGRGGSADTQYF